This T cell receptor (beta chain) was sequenced in a study of T-cell reconstitution after alpha-beta-depleted transplantation in children. Findings and caveats of the study: Most T-cell counts and diversity one year after the transplant came from T cells that were newly produced. Several hundred expanded graft clones reportedly were the source of alpha-beta T cells about two months after transplant. Day-60 TCRbeta diversity that was high in some patients was derived from surviving recipient T cells and thymic progenitors.

Trimming took 4 bases from V and 5 from J; bases not matched to a gene: 5. Germline CDR1 is DFQATT and CDR2 is SNEGSKA (reference sequence). This CDR3 comprises 14 residues. Preparing the TCRbeta library involved the use of unique molecular identifiers. TCRdb analysed the PCR reads with MiXCR anew, one entry per CDR3 protein. Found here are fewer than 700,000 distinct CDR3 sequences, over 10% of them singletons; the top ten hold 2.2%. Of note for this clonotype: What it binds is not known.

The sequence came from a male patient between 5 and 17 years old who had a stem cell transplant for acute myeloid leukemia, so the T cells may come from the graft donor. The chain combines TRBV20-1 with TRBJ1-5; TRBD1 matches 10 bases. Material: PBMCs, mostly from graft donor cells, obtained 360 days after TCRalphabeta/CD19-depleted stem cell transplant. The CDR3 bases are TGCAGTGCTACCCCGGGACAGGGGTATCAGCCCCAGCATTTT. It translates to CSATPGQGYQPQHF.